Below, 21 T cell receptor beta chains from the same sample are listed, as sequenced in a study of siplizumab effects on memory and regulatory T cells. Sequenced by immunoSEQ multiplex PCR; TCRdb stores in-frame clones only, minus some. The table includes about 110,000 clones, over 85% detected once. The specimen sequenced was CD4+ T cells sorted from blood. These receptors were taken from a human donor in good health.

This chain connects TRBV6-1 to TRBJ2-2; D may be TRBD1 or TRBD2 (5 bases each). V shed 6 bases and J shed 7 bases, with 15 bases lying between them. From germline, CDR1 is MNHNS and CDR2 SASEGT. The CDR3 length is 14 residues. DNA for the CDR3: TGTGCCAGCAGGGTTAGGGACGGCTTCGGGGAGCTGTTTTTT. Encoded protein: CASRVRDGFGELFF.

The CDR3 protein is CASRPSPTNYGYTF. The CDR3 DNA follows: TGTGCCAGCAGGCCCTCCCCCACGAACTATGGCTACACCTTC. The chain is built from TRBV11-2 and TRBJ1-2; D is unresolved. CDR1 and CDR2 (germline): SGHAT, FQNNGV. Trimming pared 6 bases from V and 2 bases from J, leaving 13 bases between. This CDR3 contains 14 residues.

The chain links TRBV7-9 to TRBJ2-5; tentatively, D is TRBD1 (5 bases). In germline, CDR1 is SEHNR, CDR2 FQNEAQ (reference sequence). The CDR3 loop spans 15 amino acids. Trimming took off 1 base at V and 2 bases at J, with 11 bases between the two ends. The CDR3 is CASSLDRWDQETQYF. CDR3 DNA sequence: TGTGCCAGCAGCTTAGACAGGTGGGATCAAGAGACCCAGTACTTC.

The V call is TRBV7-9, the J call TRBJ1-3; D unresolved. Germline-derived CDR1 and CDR2 are SEHNR and FQNEAQ (reference sequence). V was shortened by 1 base and J by 1 base, with 5 bases between the two germline ends. This CDR3 comprises 14 residues. The CDR3 protein is CASSLGNSGNTIYF. The CDR3 nucleotides are TGTGCCAGCAGCTTAGGGAATTCTGGAAACACCATATATTTT. The full variable domain, rest sourced from reference TRBV7-9 and TRBJ1-3, is DTGVSQNPRHKITKRGQNVTFRCDPISEHNRLYWYRQTLGQGPEFLTYFQNEAQLEKSRLLSDRFSAERPKGSFSTLEIQRTEQGDSAMYLCASSLGNSGNTIYFGEGSWLTVV.

The J gene is TRBJ1-5, the V gene TRBV6-5; a weak D match, TRBD1 (6 bases). The V end lost 7 bases, the J end lost 10 bases, and 20 bases lay between the germline ends. Germline values: CDR1 MNHEY, CDR2 SVGAGI. This CDR3 comprises 14 residues. DNA of the CDR3: TGTGCCAGCAAGAGAACAGGGCGTGGATTTCCCCAGCATTTT. Amino acids: CASKRTGRGFPQHF.

The V and J genes are TRBV5-1 and TRBJ2-3, with D tentatively TRBD2 (5 bases). Germline values: CDR1 SGHRS, CDR2 YFSETQ. The V gene lost 6 bases and the J gene lost 0 bases, with 11 bases spanning the gap. The CDR3 covers 14 residues. Here the CDR3 DNA reads TGCGCCAGCACCCGGGGATATAGCACAGATACGCAGTATTTT. This gives the protein CASTRGYSTDTQYF.

The CDR3 is CASRRTALNTEAFF. The CDR3 DNA reads TGTGCCAGCAGGAGGACAGCGCTGAACACTGAAGCTTTCTTT. The J gene is TRBJ1-1, the V gene TRBV25-1; possibly TRBD1 for D (6 bases). V was trimmed by 6 bases and J by 0 bases, leaving 11 bases between them. CDR1 is MGHDK, CDR2 SYGVNS, per germline. There are 14 residues in the CDR3.

V is TRBV14 and J is TRBJ1-1; no clear D. Trimming shortened V by 2 bases and J by 2 bases, and 6 bases separated the two germline ends. Germline V gene data show CDR1 as SGHDN and CDR2 as FVKESK. The CDR3 contains 13 residues. CDR3 amino acids: CASSQWTNTEAFF. Here the CDR3 DNA reads TGTGCCAGCAGCCAATGGACTAACACTGAAGCTTTCTTT.

The rearrangement links TRBV7-8 to TRBJ1-2, with D possibly being TRBD1 (5 bases). The V gene lost 4 bases and the J gene lost 8 bases, with 23 bases spanning the gap. The CDR3 runs to 16 residues. Germline V gene sequence: CDR1 SGHVS, CDR2 FQNEAQ. The CDR3 bases are TGTGCCAGCAGCTCTAGCCGGGACCTTCGACCTCGGGGCTACACCTTC. Protein: CASSSSRDLRPRGYTF.

The V call is TRBV6-1, the J call TRBJ1-3; 7 nucleotides agree with TRBD1. CDR1 and CDR2 from the germline V gene are MNHNS and SASEGT. J gave up 2 bases and V 6 bases, and 7 bases lay outside the gene matches. This CDR3 is built from 15 residues. The CDR3 nucleotides read TGTGCCAGCAGGCTCAGGGGGGATCCTGGAAACACCATATATTTT. Translating it yields CASRLRGDPGNTIYF.

This clone was seen more than once but under ten times. The rearrangement joins TRBV18 to TRBJ2-7, with no clear D. This CDR3 contains 17 residues. CDR1 KGHSH and CDR2 LQKENI come from the germline V gene. Trimming took 3 bases from V and 4 from J, leaving 22 bases between them. CDR3 region: CASSPGLRTRPEYEQYF. CDR3 nucleotides: TGTGCCAGCTCACCGGGTCTCCGGACCAGACCCGAGTACGAGCAGTACTTC.

The chain is built from TRBV5-1 and TRBJ1-1; 7 nucleotides line up with TRBD1. CDR1 SGHRS and CDR2 YFSETQ come from the germline V gene. The junction had 8 bases not matched to a gene; V was cut back by 4 bases and J by 5 bases. This CDR3 comprises 14 residues. The CDR3 coding sequence is TGCGCCAGCAGCCTCCAGACAGGGAGTACTGAAGCTTTCTTT. The encoded protein is CASSLQTGSTEAFF. Drawing the rest from reference TRBV5-1 and TRBJ1-1, the complete variable domain is KAGVTQTPRYLIKTRGQQVTLSCSPISGHRSVSWYQQTPGQGLQFLFEYFSETQRNKGNFPGRFSGRQFSNSRSEMNVSTLELGDSALYLCASSLQTGSTEAFFGQGTRLTVV.

The count of this clone is one. The chain combines TRBV2 with TRBJ1-4; D not certain. The germline gives CDR1 SNHLY, CDR2 FYNNEI. The CDR3 consists of 14 residues. V was trimmed by 3 bases and J by 2 bases, leaving 7 bases between them. The CDR3 loop is CASSEASTNEKLFF. DNA for the CDR3: TGTGCCAGCAGTGAGGCCAGTACTAATGAAAAACTGTTTTTT.

The rearrangement joins TRBV7-9 to TRBJ2-1; D not certain. The ends were cut back, 5 bases at V and 7 bases at J, with 9 bases in the middle. Germline V gene lookup returns CDR1 SEHNR and CDR2 FQNEAQ (reference sequence). This CDR3 is built from 12 residues. CDR3 residues: CASSTTRNEQFF. CDR3 nucleotide sequence: TGTGCCAGCAGCACGACCCGGAATGAGCAGTTCTTC.

The chain employs TRBV19 and TRBJ1-2; D not certain. Trimming pared 7 bases from V and 4 bases from J, leaving 13 bases between. Looked up from germline, CDR1 is LNHDA and CDR2 is SQIVND (reference sequence). The CDR3 sequence is 13 residues long. This CDR3 is CASIPRGIYGYTF. As DNA, the CDR3 is TGTGCCAGTATCCCCCGAGGGATCTATGGCTACACCTTC.

This clone was observed once. V is TRBV19 and J is TRBJ2-6; 10 bases line up with TRBD1. The CDR3 is 16 amino acids. Trimming cost V 7 bases and J 1 base; bases outside gene matches: 4. CDR1 LNHDA and CDR2 SQIVND come from the germline V gene (reference sequence). CDR3 sequence: CASKRTGGSGANVLTF. The CDR3 DNA follows: TGTGCCAGTAAGAGGACAGGGGGGTCTGGGGCCAACGTCCTGACTTTC.

V is TRBV5-6 and J is TRBJ1-2, with 7 bases identical to TRBD1. CDR1 and CDR2 from the germline V gene are SGHDT and YYEEEE. V lost 1 base to trimming and J lost 2 bases; unmatched junction nucleotides: 5. The CDR3 has 15 residues. CDR3 in DNA: TGTGCCAGCAGCTTGACAGGGGCGCCGAACTATGGCTACACCTTC. Its protein product is CASSLTGAPNYGYTF.

The V and J genes are TRBV2 and TRBJ1-1; D possibly corresponds to TRBD1 (5 bases). This CDR3 has 12 residues. Germline lookup yields CDR1 SNHLY and CDR2 FYNNEI. V lost 7 bases to trimming and J lost 10 bases, with 16 bases between them. Here the CDR3 reads CASNSAGGLAFF. Here the CDR3 DNA reads TGTGCCAGCAATAGCGCGGGGGGGTTAGCTTTCTTT.

The chain carries TRBV19 and TRBJ1-1; no definite D call. The CDR3 covers 16 residues. Trimming cost V 6 bases and J 0 bases, with 17 bases left between them. Germline lookup yields CDR1 LNHDA and CDR2 SQIVND (reference sequence). The CDR3 sequence is CASSTQRALVNTEAFF. The CDR3 DNA sequence: TGTGCCAGTAGCACCCAAAGGGCCTTGGTGAACACTGAAGCTTTCTTT.

The V gene is TRBV27, the J gene TRBJ2-7; the D gene could be TRBD1 or TRBD2 (6 bases each). The CDR3 has 14 residues. Looked up from germline, CDR1 is MNHEY and CDR2 is SMNVEV (reference sequence). The germline V and J ends were trimmed by 3 bases and 2 bases, with 11 bases remaining between them. Here the CDR3 reads CASSLAGHPYEQYF. The DNA for the CDR3 is TGTGCCAGCAGTTTGGCGGGACACCCCTACGAGCAGTACTTC.

The V and J genes are TRBV5-1 and TRBJ2-3; 7 bases fit TRBD2. This CDR3 is 16 amino acids long. V was pared by 5 bases and J by 4 bases, with 13 bases of the junction left unmatched. From germline, CDR1 is SGHRS and CDR2 YFSETQ. Here the CDR3 reads CASRLSAGVAADTQYF. CDR3 DNA sequence: TGCGCCAGCAGGCTTTCGGCGGGAGTTGCGGCAGATACGCAGTATTTT.